This T cell receptor beta chain came from a study of sequential checkpoint blockade in melanoma. Study overall: Arm A got nivolumab then ipilimumab; arm B the reverse, 1:1. After both sequences, patients received maintenance nivolumab.

TCRdb keeps only in-frame clones here, not all; method: immunoSEQ multiplex PCR. The sample lists under 9,500 clones, about 57% occurring once. As to treatment: randomized to nivolumab then ipilimumab (arm A) or the reverse (arm B). None of the patients previously received DNA-damaging chemotherapy. From thawed PBMCs, live CD3+CD8+ cells negative for CD19 and CD56 were sorted. Trimming cost V 6 bases and J 10 bases; bases outside gene matches: 7. Germline V gene data show CDR1 as SGHNT and CDR2 as YENEEA. This CDR3 spans 13 amino acids. This TCR came from a human donor with melanoma. The sample in question was CD8+ T cells sorted from blood (inferred from file names), obtained from a patient given nivolumab and ipilimumab in sequence. The rearrangement joins TRBV11-3 to TRBJ2-1; 9 nucleotides line up with TRBD1. For the CDR3, the DNA is TGTGCCAGCAGGAAACAGGGGGCTAGAGAGCAGTTCTTC. Residues: CASRKQGAREQFF.